Listed below are T cell receptor beta chains from one sample, sequenced in a study of control samples from healthy donors and cancer patients. Some clones are missing from TCRdb's copy, which holds only in-frame ones; the method was immunoSEQ multiplex PCR. The table includes 75,000 to 95,000 clones, 85% to 90% detected once. Material for sequencing was PBMCs. Receptors were obtained from a woman aged 45-65 years with colorectal cancer. Both conserved end residues are part of each CDR3. The order of the fields is V gene, clone size, CDR3 length, D gene, J gene, CDR3 DNA, CDR3 protein. A D gene is named only where the DNA matches it firmly. Size tells how often a clone was seen (once, few, many) or the class of an expanded clone, and some rows leave it out.

v_gene: TRBV19; abundance: NA; len: 13; d_gene: NA; j_gene: TRBJ1-2; CDR3nt: TGTGCCAGTAGTGCGCAACAGGGCTATGGCTACACCTTC; CDR3aa: CASSAQQGYGYTF
v_gene: TRBV18; abundance: few; len: 15; d_gene: NA; j_gene: TRBJ1-6; CDR3nt: TGTGCCAGCTCACCACCGGGGCGGATGAATTCACCCCTCCACTTT; CDR3aa: CASSPPGRMNSPLHF
v_gene: TRBV19; abundance: NA; len: 13; d_gene: NA; j_gene: TRBJ2-5; CDR3nt: TGTGCCAGTAGACAGGCGGGCCAAGAGACCCAGTACTTC; CDR3aa: CASRQAGQETQYF
v_gene: TRBV5-1; abundance: NA; len: 11; d_gene: NA; j_gene: TRBJ2-5; CDR3nt: TGCGCCAGCAAAGGGTGGGAGACCCAGTACTTC; CDR3aa: CASKGWETQYF
v_gene: TRBV28; abundance: few; len: 12; d_gene: NA; j_gene: TRBJ2-1; CDR3nt: TGTGCCAGCAGCCCCGGGTACAATGAGCAGTTCTTC; CDR3aa: CASSPGYNEQFF
v_gene: TRBV5-8; abundance: NA; len: 15; d_gene: NA; j_gene: TRBJ2-1; CDR3nt: TGTGCCAGCAGCTTGGGTGCGAGCTCCTACAATGAGCAGTTCTTC; CDR3aa: CASSLGASSYNEQFF
v_gene: TRBV5-1; abundance: NA; len: 19; d_gene: NA; j_gene: TRBJ2-6; CDR3nt: TGCGCCAGCAGCCCGTCGGTAGGACAGTCACACTCTGGGGCCAACGTCCTGACTTTC; CDR3aa: CASSPSVGQSHSGANVLTF
v_gene: TRBV28; abundance: NA; len: 16; d_gene: NA; j_gene: TRBJ1-1; CDR3nt: TGTGCCAGCAGTTTAACTTCCGCAACGGGAGGTACTGAAGCTTTCTTT; CDR3aa: CASSLTSATGGTEAFF
v_gene: TRBV7-8; abundance: NA; len: 17; d_gene: NA; j_gene: TRBJ1-1; CDR3nt: TGTGCCAGCAGCTTACCTGCGGTGAGGGCAGCTAACACTGAAGCTTTCTTT; CDR3aa: CASSLPAVRAANTEAFF
v_gene: TRBV6-5; abundance: NA; len: 14; d_gene: TRBD1; j_gene: TRBJ2-1; CDR3nt: TGTGCCAGCAGACCGGGACAGGTTAGCGATGAGCAGTTCTTC; CDR3aa: CASRPGQVSDEQFF
v_gene: TRBV6-6; abundance: NA; len: 14; d_gene: NA; j_gene: TRBJ1-1; CDR3nt: TGTGCCAGCAGCCTATCAGGGGTAGACACTGAAGCTTTCTTT; CDR3aa: CASSLSGVDTEAFF
v_gene: TRBV19; abundance: NA; len: 17; d_gene: TRBD1; j_gene: TRBJ2-6; CDR3nt: TGTGCCAGTACCTGGGACAGCTTGAGCTCTGGGGCCAACGTCCTGACTTTC; CDR3aa: CASTWDSLSSGANVLTF
v_gene: TRBV12-5; abundance: NA; len: 15; d_gene: TRBD1; j_gene: TRBJ2-2; CDR3nt: TGTGCTAGTGGGAAACAGGGGGCGGGAACCGGGGAGCTGTTTTTT; CDR3aa: CASGKQGAGTGELFF
v_gene: TRBV28; abundance: NA; len: 17; d_gene: NA; j_gene: TRBJ1-3; CDR3nt: TGTGCCAGCAGTTTAATGGGGGCGAGGGTCTCTGGAAACACCATATATTTT; CDR3aa: CASSLMGARVSGNTIYF
v_gene: TRBV10-3; abundance: NA; len: 15; d_gene: TRBD1; j_gene: TRBJ2-2; CDR3nt: TGTGCCATCAGTTTTGGGACAGGAGCCACCGGGGAGCTGTTTTTT; CDR3aa: CAISFGTGATGELFF
v_gene: TRBV14; abundance: NA; len: 16; d_gene: NA; j_gene: TRBJ1-3; CDR3nt: TGTGCCAGCAGCCAAGATCTGGTGGGGACTGGAAACACCATATATTTT; CDR3aa: CASSQDLVGTGNTIYF
v_gene: TRBV4-1; abundance: NA; len: 16; d_gene: TRBD1; j_gene: TRBJ2-3; CDR3nt: TGCGCCAGCAGCCGGAGCGGGACAGGGGTGGCAGATACGCAGTATTTT; CDR3aa: CASSRSGTGVADTQYF
v_gene: TRBV12-5; abundance: NA; len: 16; d_gene: TRBD1; j_gene: TRBJ1-5; CDR3nt: TGTGCTAGTGGTTTGTCAATGGACAGGAACCCTGCGCCCCAGCATTTT; CDR3aa: CASGLSMDRNPAPQHF
v_gene: TRBV19; abundance: NA; len: 16; d_gene: TRBD1; j_gene: TRBJ2-2; CDR3nt: TGTGCCAGTTCTCTAACAGGGGGAGTAGCCACCGGGGAGCTGTTTTTT; CDR3aa: CASSLTGGVATGELFF
v_gene: TRBV4-3; abundance: NA; len: 14; d_gene: TRBD2; j_gene: TRBJ2-1; CDR3nt: TGCGCCAGCAGCCAAGAGCTAGCGGTTAATGAGCAGTTCTTC; CDR3aa: CASSQELAVNEQFF
v_gene: TRBV7-2; abundance: NA; len: 14; d_gene: NA; j_gene: TRBJ2-1; CDR3nt: TGTGCCAGCAGCCGGACCTATCTGGGCAATGAGCAGTTCTTC; CDR3aa: CASSRTYLGNEQFF
v_gene: TRBV6-5; abundance: NA; len: 13; d_gene: NA; j_gene: TRBJ1-2; CDR3nt: TGTGCCAGCAGTTACTCAGCTTTCTATGGCTACACCTTC; CDR3aa: CASSYSAFYGYTF
v_gene: TRBV19; abundance: NA; len: 12; d_gene: NA; j_gene: TRBJ1-2; CDR3nt: TGTGCCAGTAGTGGGACGGCCTATGGCTACACCTTC; CDR3aa: CASSGTAYGYTF
v_gene: TRBV19; abundance: NA; len: 13; d_gene: NA; j_gene: TRBJ1-3; CDR3nt: TGTGCCAGTAGCCGGGTGGCTGGAAACACCATATATTTT; CDR3aa: CASSRVAGNTIYF
v_gene: TRBV7-2; abundance: NA; len: 14; d_gene: TRBD1; j_gene: TRBJ1-2; CDR3nt: TGTGCCAGCAGTTTACAGACAGGGGACTATGGCTACACCTTC; CDR3aa: CASSLQTGDYGYTF
v_gene: TRBV5-1; abundance: NA; len: 15; d_gene: NA; j_gene: TRBJ1-5; CDR3nt: TGCGCCAGCAGCTTGGAGGGATCTAGCAATCAGCCCCAGCATTTT; CDR3aa: CASSLEGSSNQPQHF
v_gene: TRBV9; abundance: NA; len: 15; d_gene: NA; j_gene: TRBJ1-5; CDR3nt: TGTGCCAGCAGCGTAGGAACTCTCGGCAATCAGCCCCAGCATTTT; CDR3aa: CASSVGTLGNQPQHF
v_gene: TRBV19; abundance: NA; len: 11; d_gene: NA; j_gene: TRBJ2-2; CDR3nt: TGTGCCATTTCAGCTGCCGGGGAGCTGTTTTTT; CDR3aa: CAISAAGELFF
v_gene: TRBV30; abundance: NA; len: 15; d_gene: NA; j_gene: TRBJ1-6; CDR3nt: TGTGCCTGGGAGCTTGGAGGCTCCTATAATTCACCCCTCCACTTT; CDR3aa: CAWELGGSYNSPLHF
v_gene: TRBV6-1; abundance: once; len: 15; d_gene: NA; j_gene: TRBJ1-4; CDR3nt: TGTGCCAGCAGTGAAGGCCGGGGGCGATATGAAAAACTGTTTTTT; CDR3aa: CASSEGRGRYEKLFF
v_gene: TRBV5-1; abundance: NA; len: 16; d_gene: TRBD1; j_gene: TRBJ2-1; CDR3nt: TGCGCCAGCAGCAGTAAAGGGACAGGGGAGCACAATGAGCAGTTCTTC; CDR3aa: CASSSKGTGEHNEQFF
v_gene: TRBV6-2/TRBV6-3; abundance: NA; len: 14; d_gene: NA; j_gene: TRBJ2-3; CDR3nt: TGTGCCAGCAGTCTCGGGATGTCAACAGATACGCAGTATTTT; CDR3aa: CASSLGMSTDTQYF
v_gene: TRBV9; abundance: NA; len: 16; d_gene: NA; j_gene: TRBJ2-4; CDR3nt: TGTGCCAGCAGCGTAGGAGGGCGGGAAACCGAAAACATTCAGTACTTC; CDR3aa: CASSVGGRETENIQYF
v_gene: TRBV19; abundance: NA; len: 13; d_gene: NA; j_gene: TRBJ1-1; CDR3nt: TGTGCCAGTAGTATCGCCTTGAACACTGAAGCTTTCTTT; CDR3aa: CASSIALNTEAFF
v_gene: TRBV18; abundance: once; len: 13; d_gene: NA; j_gene: TRBJ2-5; CDR3nt: TGTGCCAGCTCACCTATACCCCAAGAGACCCAGTACTTC; CDR3aa: CASSPIPQETQYF
v_gene: TRBV5-6; abundance: NA; len: 16; d_gene: TRBD1; j_gene: TRBJ2-1; CDR3nt: TGTGCCAGCAGCCTATTTACAGGGGACTCCTACAATGAGCAGTTCTTC; CDR3aa: CASSLFTGDSYNEQFF
v_gene: TRBV5-1; abundance: NA; len: 17; d_gene: NA; j_gene: TRBJ1-3; CDR3nt: TGCGCCAGCAGTTATGACCCGGGACGGCGCTCTGGAAACACCATATATTTT; CDR3aa: CASSYDPGRRSGNTIYF
v_gene: TRBV3-1/TRBV3-2; abundance: NA; len: 14; d_gene: TRBD2; j_gene: TRBJ2-1; CDR3nt: TGTGCCAGCAGCCAAGAGCGGGGGGGCAATGAGCAGTTCTTC; CDR3aa: CASSQERGGNEQFF
v_gene: TRBV21-1; abundance: NA; len: 10; d_gene: NA; j_gene: TRBJ1-5; CDR3nt: TGTGCCCCTTGGTCTCAGCCCCAGCATTTT; CDR3aa: CAPWSQPQHF
v_gene: TRBV7-9; abundance: once; len: 17; d_gene: TRBD1; j_gene: TRBJ1-3; CDR3nt: TGTGCCAGCACCCAACCCCCGGGACAGGAGGCCGGAAACACCATATATTTT; CDR3aa: CASTQPPGQEAGNTIYF
v_gene: TRBV24-1; abundance: NA; len: 15; d_gene: TRBD1; j_gene: TRBJ1-2; CDR3nt: TGTGCCACCAGCCCCGGGACAGGGCCAAACTATGGCTACACCTTC; CDR3aa: CATSPGTGPNYGYTF
v_gene: TRBV2; abundance: NA; len: 14; d_gene: NA; j_gene: TRBJ2-5; CDR3nt: TGTGCCAGCAGTGCGGTAGCGGATGAAGAGACCCAGTACTTC; CDR3aa: CASSAVADEETQYF
v_gene: TRBV5-1; abundance: NA; len: 13; d_gene: NA; j_gene: TRBJ2-5; CDR3nt: TGCGCCAGCAGCTTGGCCGGAGGAGAGACCCAGTACTTC; CDR3aa: CASSLAGGETQYF
v_gene: TRBV19; abundance: NA; len: 13; d_gene: NA; j_gene: TRBJ1-5; CDR3nt: TGTGCCAGTAGTATTGTCCGAGATCAGCCCCAGCATTTT; CDR3aa: CASSIVRDQPQHF
v_gene: TRBV3-1/TRBV3-2; abundance: NA; len: 17; d_gene: NA; j_gene: TRBJ1-1; CDR3nt: TGTGCCAGCAGCCGCTCGACTTCGGGGCAGGATGGGTTTGAAGCTTTCTTT; CDR3aa: CASSRSTSGQDGFEAFF
v_gene: TRBV27; abundance: NA; len: 15; d_gene: TRBD2; j_gene: TRBJ2-5; CDR3nt: TGTGCCAGCAGTTTATTGGGGACTAGCGGGGAGACCCAGTACTTC; CDR3aa: CASSLLGTSGETQYF
v_gene: TRBV7-3; abundance: NA; len: 13; d_gene: NA; j_gene: TRBJ1-1; CDR3nt: TGTGCCAGCAGCTTACAGCCGAACACTGAAGCTTTCTTT; CDR3aa: CASSLQPNTEAFF
v_gene: TRBV4-1; abundance: NA; len: 14; d_gene: NA; j_gene: TRBJ1-2; CDR3nt: TGCGCCAGCAGCCAACCGACAGGACGATATGGCTACACCTTC; CDR3aa: CASSQPTGRYGYTF
v_gene: TRBV13; abundance: NA; len: 16; d_gene: NA; j_gene: TRBJ1-1; CDR3nt: TGTGCCAGCAGCTTAGGCAGCTTACTAATGAACACTGAAGCTTTCTTT; CDR3aa: CASSLGSLLMNTEAFF
v_gene: TRBV2; abundance: NA; len: 15; d_gene: NA; j_gene: TRBJ1-3; CDR3nt: TGTGCCAGCAGTGAAGGTGTTTTATCCGGAAACACCATATATTTT; CDR3aa: CASSEGVLSGNTIYF
v_gene: TRBV19; abundance: NA; len: 13; d_gene: TRBD1; j_gene: TRBJ1-3; CDR3nt: TGTGCCAGTAGTACGACAGGGCTGAACACCATATATTTT; CDR3aa: CASSTTGLNTIYF
v_gene: TRBV10-3; abundance: NA; len: 13; d_gene: NA; j_gene: TRBJ2-3; CDR3nt: TGTGCCATCAGTTCGGGGCTCGCAGATACGCAGTATTTT; CDR3aa: CAISSGLADTQYF
v_gene: TRBV2; abundance: NA; len: 13; d_gene: NA; j_gene: TRBJ1-2; CDR3nt: TGTGCCAGCAGGGGGACGGGTGTCTATGGCTACACCTTC; CDR3aa: CASRGTGVYGYTF
v_gene: TRBV27; abundance: NA; len: 15; d_gene: NA; j_gene: TRBJ2-3; CDR3nt: TGTGCCAGCAGTGTGTGGACAACTAGCACAGATACGCAGTATTTT; CDR3aa: CASSVWTTSTDTQYF